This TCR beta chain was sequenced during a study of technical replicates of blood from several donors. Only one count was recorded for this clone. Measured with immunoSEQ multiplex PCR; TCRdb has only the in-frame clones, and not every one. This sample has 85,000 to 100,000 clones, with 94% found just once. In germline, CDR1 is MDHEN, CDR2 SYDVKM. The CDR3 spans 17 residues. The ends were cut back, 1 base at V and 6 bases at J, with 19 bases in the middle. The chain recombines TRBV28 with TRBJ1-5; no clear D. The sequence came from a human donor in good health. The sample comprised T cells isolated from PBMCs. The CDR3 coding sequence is TGTGCCAGCAGTTTATACGGGAATGAGGTGTTACGTCAGCCCCAGCATTTT. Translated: CASSLYGNEVLRQPQHF.